These T cell receptor beta chains were read from a single sample in a study of cytomegalovirus exposure and HLA in healthy donors. The table came from immunoSEQ multiplex PCR; TCRdb's copy has only in-frame clones and leaves some out. The sample carries about 130,000 clones, roughly 72% recorded once. Sequences were obtained from PBMCs. The receptors were sampled from a male donor in good health and CMV-seronegative. The conserved cysteine and the conserved F or W are not part of the CDR3 here.

V gene	J gene	CDR3 protein
TRBV4-3	TRBJ2-6	ASSQAVRGAHGANVLT
TRBV7-2	TRBJ1-6	ASRPDRGLSNSPLH
TRBV7-2	TRBJ2-1	ASSWGSMGGEVEQF
TRBV25-1	TRBJ2-7	ASSVAEGAYEQY
TRBV9	TRBJ2-3	ASSVGGAGAGNTQY
TRBV5-4	TRBJ1-6	ASSLPTGGESPLH
TRBV15	TRBJ1-4	ATSRVAGASNEKLF
TRBV29-1	TRBJ2-7	SVVRGLGYEQY
TRBV7-3	TRBJ1-5	ASSLRDKGGRQPQH
TRBV5-6	TRBJ1-1	ASSLVWTGLEAF
TRBV11-2	TRBJ2-7	ASSQHGILLEQY
TRBV12-5	TRBJ1-2	ASGRSNYGYT
TRBV11-2	TRBJ2-2	ASSLAWTSTGELF
TRBV5-1	TRBJ2-5	ASSPGTVSYQETQY
TRBV19	TRBJ2-1	ASNLATSYNEQF
TRBV7-9	TRBJ2-4	ASSLGTGKNIQY
TRBV28	TRBJ2-3	ASSKRQGTDTQY
TRBV7-2	TRBJ2-6	ASSFPGPGRTGANVLT
TRBV28	TRBJ1-2	ASSFGRGKGYT
TRBV6-1	TRBJ2-1	ASSDLHGTGAYNEQF
TRBV7-8	TRBJ2-7	ASSFRGTSGRASEQY
TRBV7-8	TRBJ2-1	ASSLGLAATGNEQF
TRBV19	TRBJ1-2	ASSIGRQGNYGYT
TRBV5-1	TRBJ2-5	ASSLALTAGETQY
TRBV7-9	TRBJ2-3	ASSRDAGADTQY
TRBV7-9	TRBJ2-2	ASSLAKPGHLNTGELF
TRBV27	TRBJ2-7	ASSSGRGYEQY
TRBV6-1	TRBJ2-7	ASTMRGQSSYEQY
TRBV4-3	TRBJ1-2	ASSQEGQGIGGYA
TRBV11-2	TRBJ2-5	ASSLGSSQETQY
TRBV7-2	TRBJ1-2	ASSLGLAYATPYGYT
TRBV5-1	TRBJ1-1	ASSFTGTANTEAF
TRBV14	TRBJ2-7	ASSQPSRGNYEQY
TRBV2	TRBJ2-7	ASSDARSQAREQY
TRBV6-1	TRBJ1-2	ASSSRDRGAKGYT
TRBV13	TRBJ2-3	ASSLESLAVPPVSGGNLTDTQY
TRBV19	TRBJ2-3	ASTLAGAPTDTQY
TRBV7-2	TRBJ1-1	ASSLGTGAAEAF
TRBV30	TRBJ1-2	AWITHRTEYGYT
TRBV9	TRBJ1-6	ASSEGTGERRAPLH
TRBV19	TRBJ1-2	ASSIEPVNYGYT
TRBV4-2	TRBJ2-5	ASSQVEGAPPKTQY
TRBV19	TRBJ2-1	ASSTFTSGGDNEQF
TRBV6-5	TRBJ1-2	ASSYSDRGDGYT
TRBV4-3	TRBJ2-1	ASSQETGGFGEQF
TRBV7-9	TRBJ1-1	ASSPRTGALTEAF
TRBV2	TRBJ2-3	ASSGLRGGATDTQY
TRBV4-3	TRBJ1-6	ASSQDAGVGSPLH
TRBV4-3	TRBJ1-2	ASSPGTAVNYGYT
TRBV19	TRBJ2-1	ASSIDRSSYNEQF
TRBV9	TRBJ2-7	ASSVGAGVSYEQY
TRBV5-4	TRBJ1-2	ASSWEQGAANYGYT
TRBV19	TRBJ2-3	ASSIGQGADTQY
TRBV27	TRBJ1-2	ASSLSTGIEGYT